This T cell receptor beta chain is from a study of identical twins. V lost 3 bases, J lost 3 bases, and 8 bases lay in between. CDR3 length: 13 amino acids. TCRdb ran MiXCR on the 5' RACE reads and lists one entry per CDR3 protein. The table lists some 500,000 distinct CDR3 sequences, around 20% of them singletons. These data were also reused for a study on T cells expressing NK-cell markers. That study reports: Serological testing identified most of the eight sequenced donors as HCMV-seropositive and one as seronegative.

This clonotype was obtained from a young woman in good health. V usage is TRBV12-3 or TRBV12-4 and J usage is TRBJ1-1, with D uncertain. The sample comprised CD4+ T cells sorted from blood. CDR3 DNA: TGTGCCAGCAGTTTTTTACTGTACACTGAAGCTTTCTTT. This codes for CASSFLLYTEAFF.